A selection of T cell receptor beta chains follows, all from one sample in a study of shared clonotypes between healthy human individuals. Profiling relied on immunoSEQ multiplex PCR, and the TCRdb table lists in-frame clones only, not all of them. The data contain hundreds of thousands of clones, about 96% of them singletons. The sequencing sample was made of naive CD4+ T cells sorted from blood. These receptors were collected from a woman in her 30s in good health. The CDR3 runs from the conserved cysteine through the conserved F or W. The order of the fields is V gene, J gene, D gene, CDR3 length, clone size, CDR3 DNA, CDR3 protein. The D gene is left open where the match is weak. Expanded clones are given a class, and other clones once, few, many or no size at all.

v_gene: TRBV9; j_gene: TRBJ2-1; d_gene: TRBD2; len: 13; abundance: .; CDR3nt: TGTGCCAGCAGCGTACTAGCGGGAGTCGAGCAGTTCTTC; CDR3aa: CASSVLAGVEQFF
v_gene: TRBV10-2; j_gene: TRBJ2-7; d_gene: TRBD2; len: 13; abundance: .; CDR3nt: TGCGCCAGCAGGGAGAGCGGGACCAACGAGCAGTACTTC; CDR3aa: CASRESGTNEQYF
v_gene: TRBV5-4; j_gene: TRBJ1-2; d_gene: TRBD1; len: 13; abundance: .; CDR3nt: TGTGCCAGCAGCTTGGCAGGGGGAAATGGCTACACCTTC; CDR3aa: CASSLAGGNGYTF
v_gene: TRBV6-5; j_gene: TRBJ1-1; d_gene: TRBD1; len: 14; abundance: .; CDR3nt: TGTGCCAGCAGTTACAGGGACAGGGTCGCTGAAGCTTTCTTT; CDR3aa: CASSYRDRVAEAFF
v_gene: TRBV30; j_gene: TRBJ2-2; d_gene: TRBD2; len: 14; abundance: .; CDR3nt: TGTGCCAGAACTAGCGGGAGCGGCACCGGGGAGCTGTTTTTT; CDR3aa: CARTSGSGTGELFF
v_gene: TRBV28; j_gene: TRBJ1-3; d_gene: .; len: 16; abundance: .; CDR3nt: TGTGCCAGCAGTTCGGTAAAGGGCCTCTCTGGAAACACCATATATTTT; CDR3aa: CASSSVKGLSGNTIYF
v_gene: TRBV28; j_gene: TRBJ1-1; d_gene: .; len: 13; abundance: .; CDR3nt: TGTGCCAGCAGCATAGGTTTGGTCGCTGAAGCTTTCTTT; CDR3aa: CASSIGLVAEAFF
v_gene: TRBV5-1; j_gene: TRBJ2-7; d_gene: TRBD2; len: 14; abundance: once; CDR3nt: TGCGCCAGCAGCGCCGGACTAGTCCCCTACGAGCAGTACTTC; CDR3aa: CASSAGLVPYEQYF
v_gene: TRBV5-8; j_gene: TRBJ1-1; d_gene: TRBD1; len: 15; abundance: .; CDR3nt: TGTGCCAGCAGCTGGCAGGGGGCTGGGAACACTGAAGCTTTCTTT; CDR3aa: CASSWQGAGNTEAFF
v_gene: TRBV28; j_gene: TRBJ2-1; d_gene: .; len: 14; abundance: .; CDR3nt: TGTGCCAGCACTCCGAGCGGGTCCTACAATGAGCAGTTCTTC; CDR3aa: CASTPSGSYNEQFF
v_gene: TRBV19; j_gene: TRBJ2-3; d_gene: .; len: 13; abundance: .; CDR3nt: TGTGCCAGTAGTCCAGGGAGAACAGATACGCAGTATTTT; CDR3aa: CASSPGRTDTQYF
v_gene: TRBV28; j_gene: TRBJ2-1; d_gene: .; len: 19; abundance: .; CDR3nt: TGTGCCAGCAGTTTATTGTACACTGGGCAAAGGAGCTCCTACAATGAGCAGTTCTTC; CDR3aa: CASSLLYTGQRSSYNEQFF
v_gene: TRBV9; j_gene: TRBJ1-3; d_gene: TRBD1; len: 17; abundance: .; CDR3nt: TGTGCCAGCAGCGACCGGGACAGATCTACCTCTGGAAACACCATATATTTT; CDR3aa: CASSDRDRSTSGNTIYF
v_gene: TRBV6-5; j_gene: TRBJ1-1; d_gene: .; len: 13; abundance: .; CDR3nt: TGTGCCAGCACCCAACTGGGGGTTACTGAAGCTTTCTTT; CDR3aa: CASTQLGVTEAFF
v_gene: TRBV6-6; j_gene: TRBJ1-2; d_gene: TRBD1; len: 14; abundance: .; CDR3nt: TGTGCCAGCAGTTTCGGACAGGGTGACTATGGCTACACCTTC; CDR3aa: CASSFGQGDYGYTF
v_gene: TRBV20-1; j_gene: TRBJ2-1; d_gene: .; len: 8; abundance: once; CDR3nt: TGCAGTGCCCGAGGGCAGTTCTTC; CDR3aa: CSARGQFF
v_gene: TRBV6-5; j_gene: TRBJ1-2; d_gene: .; len: 13; abundance: .; CDR3nt: TGTGCCAGCAGTTACGAGGCAGGATATGGCTACACCTTC; CDR3aa: CASSYEAGYGYTF
v_gene: TRBV7-8; j_gene: TRBJ2-7; d_gene: .; len: 13; abundance: .; CDR3nt: TGTGCCAGCAGCTCCCGTACAGGGAGAGAGCAGTACTTC; CDR3aa: CASSSRTGREQYF
v_gene: TRBV28; j_gene: TRBJ1-2; d_gene: .; len: 12; abundance: .; CDR3nt: TGTGCCAGCAGTTTACAGGGTCTGGGCTACACCTTC; CDR3aa: CASSLQGLGYTF
v_gene: TRBV7-2; j_gene: TRBJ1-2; d_gene: .; len: 15; abundance: .; CDR3nt: TGTGCCAGCAGCTTAGTTGGTTTGACAGCCTATGGCTACACCTTC; CDR3aa: CASSLVGLTAYGYTF
v_gene: TRBV11-2; j_gene: TRBJ2-1; d_gene: TRBD1; len: 15; abundance: .; CDR3nt: TGTGCCAGCAGCCAGGGGGCCTCGCGCCACAATGAGCAGTTCTTC; CDR3aa: CASSQGASRHNEQFF
v_gene: TRBV5-1; j_gene: TRBJ1-1; d_gene: .; len: 15; abundance: .; CDR3nt: TGCGCCAGCAGCTTGATAGCGGTCACGAACACTGAAGCTTTCTTT; CDR3aa: CASSLIAVTNTEAFF
v_gene: TRBV7-9; j_gene: TRBJ2-2; d_gene: TRBD2; len: 17; abundance: .; CDR3nt: TGTGCCAGCAGCTCACAATGGGACTACAAGAGTACCGGGGAGCTGTTTTTT; CDR3aa: CASSSQWDYKSTGELFF
v_gene: TRBV28; j_gene: TRBJ2-7; d_gene: .; len: 15; abundance: once; CDR3nt: TGTGCCAGCAGTTTATTGACAACCCTCTCCTACGAGCAGTACTTC; CDR3aa: CASSLLTTLSYEQYF
v_gene: TRBV27; j_gene: TRBJ2-2; d_gene: .; len: 16; abundance: .; CDR3nt: TGTGCCAGCAGCCCACTGAAGATTAGCGCTCCCGGGGAGCTGTTTTTT; CDR3aa: CASSPLKISAPGELFF
v_gene: TRBV10-3; j_gene: TRBJ1-5; d_gene: .; len: 13; abundance: .; CDR3nt: TGTGCCATCAGTGAGTCGGACAATCAGCCCCAGCATTTT; CDR3aa: CAISESDNQPQHF